Following are 26 T cell receptor beta chains from one sample sequenced in a study of blood T cell repertoires in COVID-19 (dated by TCRdb to 2018 to 2021). The library was produced with the immunoSEQ multiplex PCR assay. TCRdb stores this immuneACCESS table with in-frame sequences only. Part of the clones is absent; in the studies checked, under half of the shortfall reflects unresolved V genes, and no reason is known for the rest. The sample table lists fewer than 300,000 clones, more than 80% of them with a count of one. The top ten hold roughly 1.1% of the sample. Sequences were obtained from PBMCs or T cells enriched from blood (not recorded which). Receptor source: a woman aged 25 to 39 who had recovered from COVID-19.

The rearrangement uses TRBV4-3 and TRBJ1-1; TRBD1 is a possible D gene (6 bases). Germline CDR1 LGHNA, CDR2 YSLEER. This CDR3 is built from 16 residues. With 1 base removed from V and 1 base from J, the gap between germline ends came to 13 bases. As DNA, the CDR3 is TGCGCCAGCAGCCAAGGTCTAGGCAGGGGGAACACTGAAGCTTTCTTT. Amino acids: CASSQGLGRGNTEAFF.

The gene calls are TRBV11-1 and TRBJ2-5; tentative D call: TRBD2 (5 bases). Deletions cut 4 bases from V and 0 bases from J, with 12 bases between. This CDR3 is built from 15 residues. In germline, CDR1 is SGHAT, CDR2 FQDESV (reference sequence). In nucleotides, the CDR3 is TGTGCCAGCAGCTCTTCGACGGGGTACCAAGAGACCCAGTACTTC. Protein sequence: CASSSSTGYQETQYF.

This clone has only one observation. The rearrangement joins TRBV6-5 to TRBJ1-3; D might be TRBD1 (5 bases). The CDR3 has 15 residues. The germline V and J ends were trimmed by 6 bases and 0 bases, with 12 bases remaining between them. CDR1 MNHEY and CDR2 SVGAGI come from the germline V gene. This chain's CDR3 is CASRPGTFSGNTIYF. The DNA for the CDR3 is TGTGCCAGCAGGCCCGGGACTTTCTCTGGAAACACCATATATTTT.

The chain joins TRBV18 to TRBJ2-1; 9 nucleotides align to TRBD2. V lost 0 bases to trimming and J lost 8 bases; unmatched junction nucleotides: 8. CDR1 KGHSH and CDR2 LQKENI come from the germline V gene. The CDR3 runs 16 residues. CDR3 region: CASSPPGLASVDEQFF. CDR3 nucleotides: TGTGCCAGCTCACCACCGGGACTAGCTTCAGTCGATGAGCAGTTCTTC.

The chain is built from TRBV27 and TRBJ2-7; tentative D call: TRBD1 (6 bases). Germline assignment: CDR1 MNHEY and CDR2 SMNVEV (reference sequence). V was clipped by 2 bases and J by 2 bases, with 13 bases between them. The CDR3 is 15 residues long. For the CDR3, the DNA is TGTGCCAGCAGTTTAGCGGCAGGGGATCCCTACGAGCAGTACTTC. Its protein product is CASSLAAGDPYEQYF.

This chain links TRBV24-1 with TRBJ2-7, with 10 bases fitting TRBD2. Germline CDR1 and CDR2: KGHDR and SFDVKD. V lost 3 bases to trimming and J lost 2 bases; unmatched junction nucleotides: 3. The CDR3 totals 15 residues. This CDR3 reads CATSDGTSVAYEQYF. CDR3 nucleotide sequence: TGTGCCACCAGTGATGGGACTAGCGTCGCCTACGAGCAGTACTTC.

The genes are TRBV19 and TRBJ1-5; 7 nucleotides align to TRBD1. CDR1 LNHDA and CDR2 SQIVND come from the germline V gene (reference sequence). This CDR3 contains 14 residues. V lost 5 bases to trimming and J lost 3 bases; unmatched junction nucleotides: 4. The CDR3 nucleotides are TGTGCCAGTAGTGCGGGACAGCCCAATCAGCCCCAGCATTTT. It yields the protein CASSAGQPNQPQHF.

This clone was recorded a few times. This chain uses TRBV4-1 with TRBJ1-5, with 8 positions matching TRBD1. V was clipped by 3 bases and J by 3 bases; unmatched bases: 7. Germline V CDR1 and CDR2: MGHRA, YSYEKL. The CDR3 length is 16 residues. CDR3 DNA sequence: TGCGCCAGCAGCCAGTTACAGGGGGGCGACAATCAGCCCCAGCATTTT. Translation gives CASSQLQGGDNQPQHF.

The rearrangement links TRBV4-1 to TRBJ1-1, with 10 bases identical to TRBD1. Germline V gene lookup returns CDR1 MGHRA and CDR2 YSYEKL. Trimming removed 2 bases from V and 1 base from J; junction bases left unmatched: 4. The CDR3 has 16 residues. The CDR3 loop is CASSQQTGGRNTEAFF. DNA for the CDR3: TGCGCCAGCAGCCAACAGACAGGGGGCCGGAACACTGAAGCTTTCTTT.

This clone came up once. Written as DNA, the CDR3 is TGTGCCAGCAGTTCCCGTCCCAGCTCTGGAAACACCATATATTTT. It encodes CASSSRPSSGNTIYF. The gene calls are TRBV28 and TRBJ1-3, with D unclear. CDR3 size: 15 residues. V dropped 4 bases and J dropped 0 bases, with 10 bases sitting between them. From germline, CDR1 is MDHEN and CDR2 SYDVKM.

V usage is TRBV7-6 and J usage is TRBJ2-3; 11 nucleotides align to TRBD2. Trimming removed 5 bases from V and 8 bases from J; junction bases left unmatched: 9. Germline lookup yields CDR1 SGHVS and CDR2 FNYEAQ. This CDR3 region has 15 residues. The CDR3 is CASSLTSGIGGTQYF. The CDR3 DNA follows: TGTGCCAGCAGCCTGACTAGCGGGATCGGTGGTACGCAGTATTTT.

J is TRBJ2-7 and V is TRBV6-5, with a weak D call TRBD1 (5 bases). The CDR3 is 16 amino acids. V lost 0 bases to trimming and J lost 4 bases, with 16 bases between them. Germline assignment: CDR1 MNHEY and CDR2 SVGAGI. The CDR3 DNA follows: TGTGCCAGCAGTTACTCGACGGGCAGGGTCAAATACGAGCAGTACTTC. Translation gives CASSYSTGRVKYEQYF.

The genes are TRBV5-4 and TRBJ1-3, with 8 bases matching TRBD1. With V trimmed by 3 bases and J by 0 bases, 2 bases remained unmatched. CDR3 length: 15 amino acids. The V gene's germline CDR1 is SGHNT and CDR2 YYREEE (reference sequence). CDR3: CASSSGTGSGNTIYF. Written as DNA, the CDR3 is TGTGCCAGCAGCTCCGGGACAGGCTCTGGAAACACCATATATTTT.

The rearrangement joins TRBV10-3 to TRBJ2-1, with TRBD2 identical over 9 bases. Trimming cost V 4 bases and J 0 bases; bases outside gene matches: 10. CDR1 and CDR2 (germline): ENHRY, SYGVKD. There are 18 residues in the CDR3. CDR3 nucleotides: TGTGCCATCAGTGCAGGCCTAGCGGGACCCAACTCCTACAATGAGCAGTTCTTC. Encoded protein: CAISAGLAGPNSYNEQFF.

This clone has just a few counts. The genes are TRBV7-2 and TRBJ1-6, with a weak D call TRBD1 (6 bases). This CDR3 spans 16 amino acids. Trimming took 1 base from V and 8 from J, leaving 15 bases between them. Germline V lookup: CDR1 SGHTA, CDR2 FQGNSA. The CDR3 protein is CASSLDSTGFYSPLHF. The CDR3 nucleotides read TGTGCCAGCAGCTTAGACTCAACAGGGTTTTATTCACCCCTCCACTTT. Drawing the rest from reference TRBV7-2 and TRBJ1-6, the complete variable domain is GAGVSQSPSNKVTEKGKDVELRCDPISGHTALYWYRQSLGQGLEFLIYFQGNSAPDKSGLPSDRFSAERTGGSVSTLTIQRTQQEDSAVYLCASSLDSTGFYSPLHFGNGTRLTVT.

The rearrangement links TRBV4-3 to TRBJ2-7; D is perhaps TRBD2 (6 bases). The CDR3 runs to 15 residues. Germline CDR1 LGHNA, CDR2 YSLEER. The V end lost 1 base, the J end lost 4 bases, and 14 bases lay between the germline ends. In nucleotides, the CDR3 is TGCGCCAGCAGCCAAGGCAGGGACTCAACATACGAGCAGTACTTC. Translating gives CASSQGRDSTYEQYF.

Points on this clone: This likely reflects a read error, since a far larger clone is one base away. CDR3 sequence reads: CASSLGTAYGYTF. CDR3 DNA: TGTGCCAGCAGTTTAGGGACAGCCTATGGCTACACCTTC. J is TRBJ1-2 and V is TRBV28; 7 bases are a match to TRBD1. Germline V gene sequence: CDR1 MDHEN, CDR2 SYDVKM. The length of the CDR3 is 13 residues. After removal of 2 bases from V and 4 bases from J, the junction contained 1 base not matched to a gene.

This chain joins TRBV3-1 (or the pseudogene TRBV3-2) and TRBJ2-5, with a weak D call TRBD2 (5 bases). Germline V gene data show CDR1 as LGHDT and CDR2 as YNNKEL (reference sequence). There are 13 residues in the CDR3. The V end lost 5 bases, the J end lost 5 bases, and 12 bases lay between the germline ends. The CDR3 DNA sequence: TGTGCCAGCAGCTGGGAGACTAAGGAGACCCAGTACTTC. The encoded protein is CASSWETKETQYF.

The chain recombines TRBV27 with TRBJ2-5, with D perhaps TRBD1 (6 bases). Germline-derived CDR1 and CDR2 are MNHEY and SMNVEV (reference sequence). The CDR3 is made up of 12 amino acids. With 6 bases removed from V and 2 bases from J, the gap between germline ends came to 7 bases. CDR3 in amino acids: CASRDRQETQYF. CDR3 DNA: TGTGCCAGCAGGGACAGACAAGAGACCCAGTACTTC.

The chain employs TRBV19 and TRBJ1-5, with 9 bases lining up with TRBD1. This CDR3 is built from 17 residues. Germline values: CDR1 LNHDA, CDR2 SQIVND (reference sequence). V was clipped by 7 bases and J by 6 bases; unmatched bases: 16. The CDR3 is CASIPEPGGTGRQPQHF. The CDR3 coding sequence is TGTGCCAGTATTCCCGAGCCCGGCGGGACAGGGCGTCAGCCCCAGCATTTT.

CDR3 region: CASSELRETQYF. The CDR3, as DNA: TGTGCCAGCAGTGAACTCAGAGAGACCCAGTACTTC. The chain employs TRBV6-1 and TRBJ2-5, with D hard to call. V was pared by 2 bases and J by 4 bases, with 5 bases between. CDR1 is MNHNS, CDR2 SASEGT, per germline. This CDR3 is 12 amino acids long.

The sample holds a few counts of this clone. V gene TRBV5-6 combines with J gene TRBJ1-5; D perhaps matches TRBD1 (5 bases). Germline V gene lookup returns CDR1 SGHDT and CDR2 YYEEEE. V dropped 0 bases and J dropped 4 bases, with 11 bases sitting between them. This CDR3 comprises 15 residues. The CDR3 is CASSLGGTVNQPQHF. The CDR3 DNA follows: TGTGCCAGCAGCTTGGGCGGGACGGTTAATCAGCCCCAGCATTTT.

The gene calls are TRBV28 and TRBJ1-5; 9 nucleotides align to TRBD1. Germline CDR1 MDHEN, CDR2 SYDVKM. The CDR3 sequence is 16 residues long. The V and J ends lost 5 bases and 5 bases, in that order; junction bases with no gene match: 10. The CDR3 protein is CASSNRDRVIDQPQHF. The CDR3 DNA sequence: TGTGCCAGCAGTAACCGGGACAGGGTTATCGATCAGCCCCAGCATTTT.

The rearrangement joins TRBV28 to TRBJ1-4; 7 bases map to TRBD1. CDR1 and CDR2 from the germline V gene are MDHEN and SYDVKM. CDR3 length equals 15 residues. V lost 5 bases to trimming and J lost 3 bases; unmatched junction nucleotides: 6. For the CDR3, the DNA is TGTGCCAGCAGTACTCAGACAGGGCCTAATGAAAAACTGTTTTTT. Protein product: CASSTQTGPNEKLFF. The full variable domain, its missing parts supplied by reference TRBV28 and TRBJ1-4, is DVKVTQSSRYLVKRTGEKVFLECVQDMDHENMFWYRQDPGLGLRLIYFSYDVKMKEKGDIPEGYSVSREKKERFSLILESASTNQTSMYLCASSTQTGPNEKLFFGSGTQLSVL.

The chain carries TRBV28 and TRBJ1-1; D gene uncertain. Germline V gives CDR1 MDHEN, CDR2 SYDVKM. The V and J ends lost 5 bases and 9 bases respectively, with 16 bases between them. The CDR3 runs 13 residues. CDR3 amino acids: CASSLREGRKAFF. Written as DNA, the CDR3 is TGTGCCAGCAGTCTCCGGGAGGGAAGGAAAGCTTTCTTT.

The chain combines TRBV3-1 (or the pseudogene TRBV3-2) with TRBJ2-7, with 15 bases identical to TRBD2. Germline loops: CDR1 LGHDT, CDR2 YNNKEL (reference sequence). The CDR3 totals 15 residues. Trimming at V came to 4 bases and at J to 4 bases, leaving 2 bases not matched to a gene. In nucleotides, the CDR3 is TGTGCCAGCAGCCTCGGGACTAGCGGGAGGTACGAGCAGTACTTC. This codes for CASSLGTSGRYEQYF.